Detailed here is one TCR beta chain. The antigen remains undetermined. The V end lost 0 bases, the J end lost 0 bases, and 6 bases lay between the germline ends. CDR1 is SGHNT, CDR2 YYREEE, per germline (reference sequence). There are 15 residues in the CDR3. This specimen comes from a study of OX40 agonist ivuxolimab in advanced cancers. The overall study: Dose-escalation patients suffered from hepatocellular carcinoma, melanoma, renal cell or head and neck cancer. Those enrolled were roughly 85% male, with a mean age of about 66 years and ages from about 20 to 90.

Study-wide findings and caveats: Relative to CD4+ cells, CD8+ T cells on average had more expanded clones.

Method: immunoSEQ multiplex PCR; TCRdb's copy keeps in-frame clones and lacks some. The sample has 48,000 or so clones, roughly 92% seen once. The sequences come from CD4+ or CD8+ T cells sorted from blood, collected in a trial of the OX40 agonist ivuxolimab. The sequence derives from an adult with an advanced solid tumor such as melanoma, head and neck, liver or kidney cancer. This chain links TRBV5-4 with TRBJ2-2; unclear D gene. This chain's CDR3 is CASSLGTSNTGELFF. Written as DNA, the CDR3 is TGTGCCAGCAGCTTGGGTACCTCGAACACCGGGGAGCTGTTTTTT.